This T cell receptor (beta chain) is drawn from a study of blood T cell repertoires in COVID-19 (dated by TCRdb to the early 2020s). Turning to the overall study: The collaborator samples originated in the United States, Italy and Spain and spanned the acute and convalescent phases of COVID-19. The prospective study material was composed of cDNA or gDNA derived from T cells, B-cell-depleted T cells, or PBMCs. Deeply sampled blood TCRbeta repertoires from subjects exposed to, actively infected with, or recovered from COVID-19 were included in the dataset. A freely available public database, intended as a resource for researchers studying the immune response to SARS-CoV-2, is where the repertoires were released. The samples were drawn from two sources: the first 160 participants of the ongoing ImmuneRACE study, and 950 to 1,500 subjects contributed by 6 global collaborators. Nearly every sample came with metadata listing a de-identified subject ID, COVID-19 status, age in years and sex. Where HLA class I and class II types were available, the types were taken from metadata supplied by the sample provider, not from assay-based typing.

Study-wide conclusions, independent of this receptor: How much clinical and demographic metadata was included differed by source and by participant, and the metadata was provided uncurated.

Whole blood was collected in K2EDTA tubes by collaborating institutions according to the institutions' own protocols. For TCRbeta analysis, collaborator samples were shipped as frozen whole blood, as isolated PBMCs, or as DNA extracted from either sample type. The immunoSEQ Assay, a bias-controlled multiplex PCR, was used to amplify TCRbeta CDR3 regions from genomic DNA. Regarding the original processing steps: Nucleated cell counts per sample were estimated from amplification of reference gene primers within the assay. To quantify the absolute abundance of each unique TCRbeta CDR3 rearrangement, sequence reads were collapsed and filtered. For each sample, productive Simpson clonality was calculated as the square root of Simpson's diversity index over productive rearrangements. TCRdb took this table from immuneACCESS and kept in-frame rearrangements with V and J called. Such tables lack part of the clones; where checked against another copy, unresolved V genes explain under half of the gap, and the rest is unexplained. V, J and clone size are those of that table, while D and trimming were read from the DNA. Within this sample are fewer than 200,000 clones, with 75% to 80% of them counted one time only. The top ten clones comprise about 28% of the sample.

Concerning this clone itself: The antigen it binds to is not known. Base qualities are not provided; no much larger clone lies one nucleotide away.

Relative to germline, V is 3 bases shorter and J is 9 bases shorter, with 11 bases between their ends. The CDR3 holds 13 amino acids from the cysteine to the phenylalanine. Only the CDR3 DNA stays, 39 bases, in frame from base 1. CDR1 and CDR2 are read off the germline V gene as KGHDR and SFDVKD. The sequenced material came from peripheral blood. The chain is encoded by TRBV24-1 joined to TRBJ2-1, with a tentative D gene TRBD2 over 5 matching bases. The clonotype comes from a woman between 65 and 79 years old with acute or convalescent COVID-19. CDR3 reads: CATSDPGRSEQFF. Here is the DNA: TGTGCCACCAGTGATCCTGGGAGATCTGAGCAGTTCTTC.